These 10 T cell receptor beta chains came from one sample sequenced in a study of shared clonotypes between healthy human individuals. The repertoire was sequenced with immunoSEQ multiplex PCR; TCRdb's copy has only in-frame clones and lacks some. In the table there are 2 million or so clones, around 96% of which are singletons. Terminally differentiated effector memory CD45RA+ cells were left out of the naive CD8 fraction, which was CD45RO-negative and positively selected for CCR7. Specimen: naive CD8+ T cells sorted from blood. These receptors were obtained from a man between 18 and 35 years old in good health.

This clone was picked up one time. The chain has TRBV7-9 and TRBJ2-7, with D perhaps assigned TRBD1 or TRBD2 (5 bases each). Trimming removed 5 bases from V and 0 bases from J, with 17 bases in between. The CDR3 totals 16 residues. Germline lookup yields CDR1 SEHNR and CDR2 FQNEAQ (reference sequence). The CDR3 DNA sequence: TGTGCCAGCAGCGGGGGTCGAGGTCCAAGCTCCTACGAGCAGTACTTC. It yields the protein CASSGGRGPSSYEQYF. Full variable domain (outside the CDR3, taken from reference TRBV7-9 and TRBJ2-7): DTGVSQNPRHKITKRGQNVTFRCDPISEHNRLYWYRQTLGQGPEFLTYFQNEAQLEKSRLLSDRFSAERPKGSFSTLEIQRTEQGDSAMYLCASSGGRGPSSYEQYFGPGTRLTVT.

CDR3 bases: TGTGCCAGCAGTTTATCGATACGGACAGGGATCGGCTACGAGCAGTACTTC. Translation gives CASSLSIRTGIGYEQYF. J is TRBJ2-7 and V is TRBV27; TRBD1 aligns across 8 bases. The V segment lost 0 bases and the J segment 3 bases; nucleotides outside the gene matches: 10. Germline lookup yields CDR1 MNHEY and CDR2 SMNVEV (reference sequence). The CDR3 has 17 amino acids.

The count of this clone is one. V is TRBV27 and J is TRBJ2-2; D uncertain. V lost 4 bases, J lost 6 bases, and 15 bases lay in between. The CDR3 totals 15 residues. The V gene's germline CDR1 is MNHEY and CDR2 SMNVEV (reference sequence). The CDR3 here is CASSSPYTVPGELFF. In DNA form, the CDR3 reads TGTGCCAGCAGTTCTCCTTATACGGTCCCCGGGGAGCTGTTTTTT.

The chain couples TRBV2 to TRBJ1-1; D ambiguous. Trimming cost V 3 bases and J 6 bases, with 8 bases left between them. The CDR3 has 12 residues. CDR1 is SNHLY and CDR2 is FYNNEI in the germline V gene. CDR3 amino acids: CASSDGHPEAFF. The CDR3 bases are TGTGCCAGCAGTGACGGTCACCCTGAAGCTTTCTTT.

The rearrangement joins TRBV4-1 to TRBJ2-3; D remains unclear. Trimming removed 1 base from V and 7 bases from J, with 9 bases in between. This CDR3 comprises 13 residues. Per the germline V gene, CDR1 is MGHRA and CDR2 is YSYEKL. The CDR3 coding sequence is TGCGCCAGCAGCCAAGTGCCACCCTATACGCAGTATTTT. Amino acid sequence: CASSQVPPYTQYF.

CDR3 residues: CASSPRQGVSGYTF. Here the CDR3 DNA reads TGTGCCAGCAGTCCCCGACAGGGGGTGAGTGGCTACACCTTC. The chain joins TRBV27 to TRBJ1-2, with 9 nucleotides matching TRBD1. This CDR3 spans 14 amino acids. Germline CDR1 is MNHEY and CDR2 is SMNVEV (reference sequence). V trimming: 5 bases; J trimming: 7 bases; junction bases outside the gene matches: 8.

The V and J genes are TRBV5-1 and TRBJ2-5, with D perhaps TRBD1 (6 bases). Trimming left V 2 bases short and J 4 bases short, with 12 bases between. Germline loops: CDR1 SGHRS, CDR2 YFSETQ. The CDR3 is made up of 14 amino acids. The CDR3 DNA sequence: TGCGCCAGCAGCTTTTACAGGGAAGTAGAGACCCAGTACTTC. Amino acid sequence: CASSFYREVETQYF.

About this clone itself: The sample contains more than one DNA sequence encoding this CDR3. This chain connects TRBV28 to TRBJ1-3; no definite D call. The CDR3 runs to 14 residues. Trimming cost V 3 bases and J 0 bases, with 6 bases left between them. Germline CDR1 MDHEN, CDR2 SYDVKM. CDR3 sequence: CASSFGSSGNTIYF. The CDR3, as DNA: TGTGCCAGCAGTTTCGGCAGCTCTGGAAACACCATATATTTT.

The V gene is TRBV6-1, the J gene TRBJ2-5; 11 nucleotides match TRBD2. Germline trimming cut 6 bases from V and 5 bases from J; bases unmatched to any gene: 2. The CDR3 contains 13 residues. Germline CDR1 MNHNS, CDR2 SASEGT. CDR3 coding DNA: TGTGCCAGCAGACTAGCGGGGGCTGAGACCCAGTACTTC. Translation: CASRLAGAETQYF.

V is TRBV19 and J is TRBJ1-2, with D uncertain. V lost 0 bases and J 2 bases, leaving 7 bases between the germline ends. The CDR3 has 14 residues. Germline V lookup: CDR1 LNHDA, CDR2 SQIVND (reference sequence). CDR3 sequence reads: CASSIDAENYGYTF. The CDR3 DNA reads as TGTGCCAGTAGTATAGATGCAGAGAACTATGGCTACACCTTC.